A selection of T cell receptor beta chains follows, all from one sample in a study of cytomegalovirus exposure and HLA in healthy donors. Profiled with immunoSEQ multiplex PCR; TCRdb holds only in-frame clones, not every one. The sample shows about 110,000 clones, over 70% of them seen only once. The sequencing input was PBMCs. The receptor set was obtained from a male donor in good health and CMV-seronegative. CDR3s include the opening cysteine and the closing phenylalanine or tryptophan. D genes are given only for firm matches. Clone size is stated in some rows and not others, as once, few, many or a class when expanded.

D gene: TRBD1; CDR3 length: 12; V gene: TRBV7-2; J gene: TRBJ2-7; clone size: NA; CDR3 protein: CASSLVQGLQYF; CDR3 DNA: TGTGCCAGCAGCTTAGTACAGGGGCTGCAGTACTTC
D gene: NA; CDR3 length: 14; V gene: TRBV18; J gene: TRBJ2-1; clone size: NA; CDR3 protein: CASSPGSRVGEQFF; CDR3 DNA: TGTGCCAGCTCACCAGGCTCCAGGGTTGGTGAGCAGTTCTTC
D gene: NA; CDR3 length: 13; V gene: TRBV5-1; J gene: TRBJ1-1; clone size: NA; CDR3 protein: CASSLRGSTEAFF; CDR3 DNA: TGCGCCAGCAGCTTGCGAGGAAGCACTGAAGCTTTCTTT
D gene: TRBD1; CDR3 length: 12; V gene: TRBV5-4; J gene: TRBJ2-7; clone size: NA; CDR3 protein: CASSWGTGEQYF; CDR3 DNA: TGTGCCAGCAGCTGGGGGACAGGAGAGCAGTACTTC
D gene: NA; CDR3 length: 15; V gene: TRBV27; J gene: TRBJ1-1; clone size: NA; CDR3 protein: CASSLNAGLNTEAFF; CDR3 DNA: TGTGCCAGCAGTTTAAATGCAGGCTTGAACACTGAAGCTTTCTTT
D gene: TRBD2; CDR3 length: 16; V gene: TRBV5-6; J gene: TRBJ2-3; clone size: NA; CDR3 protein: CASSLVGLGGTDTQYF; CDR3 DNA: TGTGCCAGCAGCTTGGTAGGACTAGGCGGCACAGATACGCAGTATTTT
D gene: TRBD2; CDR3 length: 14; V gene: TRBV10-3; J gene: TRBJ2-1; clone size: NA; CDR3 protein: CASMGLAGDNEQFF; CDR3 DNA: TGTGCCTCCATGGGTCTAGCGGGAGACAATGAGCAGTTCTTC
D gene: NA; CDR3 length: 11; V gene: TRBV6-5; J gene: TRBJ2-7; clone size: few; CDR3 protein: CASSYGREQYF; CDR3 DNA: TGTGCCAGCAGTTATGGACGGGAACAGTACTTC
D gene: TRBD2; CDR3 length: 16; V gene: TRBV13; J gene: TRBJ2-7; clone size: NA; CDR3 protein: CASSLATGTRRYEQYF; CDR3 DNA: TGTGCCAGCAGCTTAGCGACCGGGACTAGGAGATACGAGCAGTACTTC
D gene: NA; CDR3 length: 14; V gene: TRBV7-9; J gene: TRBJ1-1; clone size: NA; CDR3 protein: CASSLPGRITEAFF; CDR3 DNA: TGTGCCAGCAGCTTACCGGGAAGGATCACTGAAGCTTTCTTT
D gene: NA; CDR3 length: 11; V gene: TRBV5-4; J gene: TRBJ1-2; clone size: NA; CDR3 protein: CASRGVVGYTF; CDR3 DNA: TGTGCCAGCAGAGGAGTCGTGGGCTACACCTTC